This T cell receptor beta chain was recorded in a study of breast tumors, draining lymph nodes, adjacent tissues. Each CDR3 protein is one row after TCRdb ran MiXCR on the multiplex PCR reads. The table has roughly 260,000 distinct CDR3 sequences, about 30% seen once. This clonotype was observed many times. The antigen remains undetermined. Notes on the study in general: Tumor TCR diversity was below lymph nodes but above nontumor tissue.

Samples came from axillary lymph nodes draining the breast cancer. This CDR3 contains 15 residues. CDR1 and CDR2 (germline): SNHLY, FYNNEI. Germline trimming cut 8 bases from V and 4 bases from J; bases unmatched to any gene: 9. Input material: axillary lymph node tissue. The sequence was collected from a female donor with breast cancer. Some clones in this sample may be carry-over from other donors' samples. V gene TRBV2 combines with J gene TRBJ2-1; 9 nucleotides match TRBD1. As DNA, the CDR3 is TGTGCCAGCCAGGGCGGGACAGGGAATTACAATGAGCAGTTCTTC. Translating it yields CASQGGTGNYNEQFF.